A single sample is the source of the 6 T cell receptor beta chains below, sequenced in a study of blood T cell repertoires in COVID-19. Sequencing was performed with immunoSEQ multiplex PCR; in TCRdb, only in-frame clones are kept and a portion is missing. The sample includes about 360,000 clones, around 87% seen only once; the top ten take roughly 3.1%. The sample consisted of peripheral blood. The receptor source for this set is a human donor in a cohort sampled during active COVID-19.

V is TRBV6-5 and J is TRBJ1-2; 7 nucleotides align to TRBD1. Trimming at V came to 2 bases and at J to 4 bases, leaving 10 bases not matched to a gene. From germline, CDR1 is MNHEY and CDR2 SVGAGI. The CDR3 is made up of 16 amino acids. The CDR3 loop is CASSYTPRGNLYGYTF. CDR3 bases: TGTGCCAGCAGTTACACCCCCAGGGGGAACCTCTATGGCTACACCTTC.

The chain carries TRBV19 and TRBJ1-4, with TRBD1 identical over 12 bases. J gave up 7 bases and V 7 bases, and 16 bases lay outside the gene matches. This CDR3 has 18 residues. Germline CDR1 reads LNHDA; CDR2 reads SQIVND (reference sequence). As DNA, the CDR3 is TGTGCCAGTACCGCGGGACAGGGGGCGTTTTATTGGCGTGAAAAACTGTTTTTT. Translating it yields CASTAGQGAFYWREKLFF. The full variable domain, with the rest looked up from reference TRBV19 and TRBJ1-4, is DGGITQSPKYLFRKEGQNVTLSCEQNLNHDAMYWYRQDPGQGLRLIYYSQIVNDFQKGDIAEGYSVSREKKESFPLTVTSAQKNPTAFYLCASTAGQGAFYWREKLFFGSGTQLSVL.

The chain couples TRBV20-1 to TRBJ1-1; D may be TRBD1 (6 bases). The CDR3 consists of 11 residues. In germline, CDR1 is DFQATT, CDR2 SNEGSKA (reference sequence). Trimming shortened V by 4 bases and J by 10 bases, and 13 bases separated the two germline ends. The CDR3 spells CSAKIGGAAFF. The CDR3 DNA is TGCAGTGCTAAGATTGGGGGGGCAGCTTTCTTT.

The chain links TRBV19 to TRBJ2-5; 7 bases agree with TRBD1. Trimming took 3 bases from V and 0 from J; bases not matched to a gene: 7. This CDR3 contains 16 residues. CDR1 LNHDA and CDR2 SQIVND come from the germline V gene (reference sequence). The CDR3 sequence is CASSIHRTGYQETQYF. CDR3 sequence (DNA): TGTGCCAGTAGTATCCACCGGACAGGATACCAAGAGACCCAGTACTTC.

V usage is TRBV12-3 or TRBV12-4 and J usage is TRBJ2-5, with D perhaps matching TRBD1 (6 bases). V was cut by 4 bases and J by 4 bases, with 10 bases left in between. The CDR3 totals 13 residues. The CDR3 loop reads CASSSPGVETQYF. CDR3 nucleotide sequence: TGTGCCAGCAGTTCCCCAGGGGTAGAGACCCAGTACTTC.

The V call is TRBV29-1, the J call TRBJ1-1; 7 nucleotides match TRBD1. The CDR3 loop spans 13 amino acids. The ends lost 7 bases at V and 1 base at J; junction bases unmatched: 6. CDR1 is SQVTM and CDR2 is ANQGSEA in the germline V gene. The CDR3 DNA reads TGCAGCGGAGACAGGGACTCGAACACTGAAGCTTTCTTT. Its protein is CSGDRDSNTEAFF.